This passage covers 14 T cell receptor beta chains from one sample sequenced in a study of blood T cell repertoires in COVID-19. The repertoire was sequenced with immunoSEQ multiplex PCR; TCRdb's copy has only in-frame clones and lacks some. The sample includes over 10,000 clones, 82% of them seen just once. Material for sequencing was peripheral blood. The receptors derive from a man older than 75 with acute or convalescent COVID-19.

The V gene is TRBV18, the J gene TRBJ2-1; the D gene is possibly TRBD2 (7 bases). Trimming took off 3 bases at V and 1 base at J, with 13 bases between the two ends. The CDR3 extends over 16 amino acids. Germline lookup yields CDR1 KGHSH and CDR2 LQKENI. This CDR3 is CASSPWGGESYNEQFF. DNA for the CDR3: TGTGCCAGCTCACCTTGGGGGGGCGAGTCCTACAATGAGCAGTTCTTC.

This chain uses TRBV6-5 with TRBJ1-5; 7 bases are shared with TRBD1. Germline CDR1 and CDR2: MNHEY and SVGAGI. This CDR3 is 12 amino acids long. V trimming: 6 bases; J trimming: 4 bases; junction bases outside the gene matches: 0. The CDR3 loop is CASRTGNQPQHF. As DNA, the CDR3 is TGTGCCAGCAGGACAGGGAATCAGCCCCAGCATTTT.

This clone was counted a single time. The chain recombines TRBV27 with TRBJ1-2, with 7 positions matching TRBD1. V was clipped by 3 bases and J by 4 bases; unmatched bases: 5. CDR3 size: 14 residues. Germline V gives CDR1 MNHEY, CDR2 SMNVEV (reference sequence). The CDR3 region is CASSFKQGPYGYTF. CDR3 DNA: TGTGCCAGCAGTTTTAAACAGGGGCCCTATGGCTACACCTTC.

This chain links TRBV6-1 with TRBJ1-1; D might be TRBD1 (5 bases). Per the germline V gene, CDR1 is MNHNS and CDR2 is SASEGT. The V and J ends lost 1 base and 4 bases respectively, with 13 bases between them. The CDR3 totals 15 residues. The CDR3 sequence: CASSEVVPGGTEAFF. The DNA of the CDR3 is TGTGCCAGCAGTGAAGTCGTCCCGGGGGGCACTGAAGCTTTCTTT.

This chain connects TRBV5-1 to TRBJ2-2, with 9 nucleotides matching TRBD1. CDR3 length: 15 amino acids. CDR1 and CDR2 (germline): SGHRS, YFSETQ. The V segment lost 4 bases and the J segment 4 bases; nucleotides outside the gene matches: 5. The CDR3 DNA sequence: TGCGCCAGCAGCAAGGGACAGGGTTTCACCGGGGAGCTGTTTTTT. Its protein is CASSKGQGFTGELFF. Filled out from reference TRBV5-1 and TRBJ2-2, the complete variable domain reads KAGVTQTPRYLIKTRGQQVTLSCSPISGHRSVSWYQQTPGQGLQFLFEYFSETQRNKGNFPGRFSGRQFSNSRSEMNVSTLELGDSALYLCASSKGQGFTGELFFGEGSRLTVL.

This rearrangement joins TRBV5-6 to TRBJ2-1, with TRBD1 identical over 7 bases. The germline V gene encodes CDR1 SGHDT and CDR2 YYEEEE. The CDR3 is made up of 12 amino acids. Trimming at V came to 2 bases and at J to 15 bases, leaving 8 bases not matched to a gene. The CDR3: CASSLYRQGSFF. The CDR3 DNA sequence: TGTGCCAGCAGCTTATATAGACAGGGTTCGTTCTTC. Full variable domain (rest looked up from reference TRBV5-6 and TRBJ2-1): DAGVTQSPTHLIKTRGQQVTLRCSPKSGHDTVSWYQQALGQGPQFIFQYYEEEERQRGNFPDRFSGHQFPNYSSELNVNALLLGDSALYLCASSLYRQGSFFGPGTRLTVL.

This clone was seen only a few times. This chain links TRBV14 with TRBJ2-5; tentative D call: TRBD2 (6 bases). Trimming took off 4 bases at V and 2 bases at J, with 17 bases between the two ends. This CDR3 region has 16 residues. Per germline, CDR1 SGHDN and CDR2 FVKESK. The CDR3 is CASSLVTPGLQETQYF. CDR3 in DNA: TGTGCCAGCAGCCTGGTCACACCGGGACTTCAAGAGACCCAGTACTTC.

CDR3 amino acids: CASRGQGATEAFF. The CDR3 DNA sequence: TGTGCCAGCAGGGGACAGGGGGCGACTGAAGCTTTCTTT. The chain combines TRBV2 with TRBJ1-1; 12 nucleotides line up with TRBD1. This CDR3 is built from 13 residues. In germline, CDR1 is SNHLY, CDR2 FYNNEI. The V gene end was trimmed by 6 bases and the J gene end by 5 bases; junction bases not matched to a gene: 1.

This sequence joins TRBV12-3 or TRBV12-4 and TRBJ2-2; D not resolved. V gave up 4 bases and J gave up 6 bases, with 6 bases separating them. The CDR3 is 12 residues long. This CDR3 is CASSSGAGELFF. CDR3 bases: TGTGCCAGCAGTTCTGGAGCCGGGGAGCTGTTTTTT.

This chain connects TRBV7-9 to TRBJ2-5, with TRBD1 identical over 7 bases. The DNA end is more similar to TRBJ2-7, so the J call may be wrong. Germline V gene data show CDR1 as SEHNR and CDR2 as FQNEAQ (reference sequence). The CDR3 contains 15 residues. The CDR3 is CASSREGAVSYEQYF. In DNA, the CDR3 is TGTGCCAGCAGCCGAGAGGGGGCGGTCTCCTACGAGCAGTACTTC.

The chain uses TRBV9 and TRBJ2-5, with D perhaps TRBD2 (6 bases). Trimming pared 4 bases from V and 2 bases from J, leaving 21 bases between. Germline lookup yields CDR1 SGDLS and CDR2 YYNGEE. The CDR3 spans 17 residues. CDR3 sequence (DNA): TGTGCCAGCAGCCCCACGCGGGGTGGGGTAGGACAAGAGACCCAGTACTTC. This translates into CASSPTRGGVGQETQYF.

The V call is TRBV5-4, the J call TRBJ2-5, with 8 nucleotides matching TRBD2. Germline loops: CDR1 SGHNT, CDR2 YYREEE (reference sequence). V shed 0 bases and J 0 bases; nucleotides not matched to a gene: 1. The CDR3 extends over 15 amino acids. CDR3 loop: CASSLGGGHQETQYF. Here the CDR3 DNA reads TGTGCCAGCAGCTTGGGCGGGGGGCACCAAGAGACCCAGTACTTC.

The chain recombines TRBV19 with TRBJ1-1; D is unresolved. Trimming removed 7 bases at V and 7 bases at J, with 19 bases between. Per the germline V gene, CDR1 is LNHDA and CDR2 is SQIVND (reference sequence). The CDR3 runs to 14 residues. DNA for the CDR3: TGTGCCAGTATTGACCCCGCGTGGCAGCGTGAAGCTTTCTTT. Translating gives CASIDPAWQREAFF.

The chain combines TRBV5-6 with TRBJ2-1; D is perhaps TRBD2 (6 bases). The CDR3 is 13 amino acids. V lost 3 bases and J lost 4, with 8 bases in between. CDR1 SGHDT and CDR2 YYEEEE come from the germline V gene. The CDR3 nucleotides are TGTGCCAGCAGCTGGACTACTTACAATGAGCAGTTCTTC. The encoded protein is CASSWTTYNEQFF.